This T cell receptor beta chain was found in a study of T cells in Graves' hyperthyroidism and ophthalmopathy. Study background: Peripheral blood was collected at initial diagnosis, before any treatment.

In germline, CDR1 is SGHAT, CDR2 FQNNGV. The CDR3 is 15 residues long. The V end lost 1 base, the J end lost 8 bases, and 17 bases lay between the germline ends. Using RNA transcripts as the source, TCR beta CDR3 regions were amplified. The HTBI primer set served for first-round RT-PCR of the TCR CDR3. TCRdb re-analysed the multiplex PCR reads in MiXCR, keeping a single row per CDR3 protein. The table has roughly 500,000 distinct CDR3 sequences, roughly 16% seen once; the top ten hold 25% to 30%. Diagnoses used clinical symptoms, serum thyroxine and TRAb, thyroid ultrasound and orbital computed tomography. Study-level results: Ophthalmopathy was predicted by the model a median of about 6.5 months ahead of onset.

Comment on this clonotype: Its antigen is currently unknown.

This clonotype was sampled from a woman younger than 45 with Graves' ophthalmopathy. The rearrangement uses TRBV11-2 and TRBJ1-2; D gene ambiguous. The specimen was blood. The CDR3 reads CASSLALYEGRGYTF. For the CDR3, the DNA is TGTGCCAGCAGCTTAGCGCTTTATGAGGGCCGGGGCTACACCTTC.